The TCR beta chain described here comes from a study of molecular identifiers for immune sequencing clone quantification. V shed 3 bases and J 5 bases; nucleotides not matched to a gene: 13. The CDR3 consists of 17 residues. Looked up from germline, CDR1 is SGHTA and CDR2 is FQGTGA. TCRdb reanalysed the PCR reads using MiXCR and keeps one entry per CDR3 protein. Of about 86,000 distinct CDR3 sequences listed, around a quarter are singletons. Material: naive CD8+ T cells from blood, with Jurkat cell RNA spiked in. This sample's subset: FACS-sorted CD8+CD4-CCR7+CD45RA+ naive T cells. V is TRBV7-3 and J is TRBJ2-3; TRBD2 matches 8 bases. This receptor was identified in a human donor in good health. Some libraries in this study had Jurkat cell RNA spiked in. The CDR3 sequence is CASSFLHGAGVGDTQYF. CDR3 nucleotide sequence: TGTGCCAGCAGCTTCCTCCATGGAGCGGGAGTTGGAGATACGCAGTATTTT.